The clone carrying this TCR beta chain was picked up a small number of times. Via MiXCR, TCRdb re-called the 5' RACE reads, giving one row per CDR3 protein. The data contain 400,000 to 450,000 distinct CDR3 sequences, about a sixth of them seen just once; the ten biggest clones take up 20% to 25%. This sample was included in a study of T-cell memory formation after mild COVID-19. In germline, CDR1 is MDHEN, CDR2 SYDVKM. The CDR3 covers 15 residues. Trimming removed 7 bases from V and 5 bases from J; junction bases left unmatched: 11. The clonotype comes from a man aged 18 to 29 who had mild COVID-19 (a few samples of this study predate the infection). Cell type and time point are not known. Input material: PBMCs or a T cell subset sorted from them (not recorded which). The V gene is TRBV28, the J gene TRBJ2-3; 8 nucleotides match TRBD2. CDR3 in DNA: TGTGCCAGCACCCCTTCGGGGGGGGGGATAGATACGCAGTATTTT. Protein product: CASTPSGGGIDTQYF.